Ten or more counts support the clone carrying this T cell receptor (beta chain). CDR1 and CDR2 from the germline V gene are KGHDR and SFDVKD. Deletions cut 4 bases from V and 4 bases from J, with 18 bases between. The CDR3 totals 16 residues. TCRdb independently ran MiXCR on the RT-PCR reads; one entry per CDR3 protein. The data hold about 680,000 distinct CDR3 sequences, with 11% to 15% observed a single time. V is TRBV24-1 and J is TRBJ1-2, with D maybe TRBD1 (6 bases). The sample consisted of memory CD4+ T cells from blood. This TCR came from a female donor in good health, serving as a healthy control. The CDR3 DNA sequence: TGTGCCACCAGTGACTCGTACAGGGCGAGCGGCTATGGCTACACCTTC. Translating gives CATSDSYRASGYGYTF.